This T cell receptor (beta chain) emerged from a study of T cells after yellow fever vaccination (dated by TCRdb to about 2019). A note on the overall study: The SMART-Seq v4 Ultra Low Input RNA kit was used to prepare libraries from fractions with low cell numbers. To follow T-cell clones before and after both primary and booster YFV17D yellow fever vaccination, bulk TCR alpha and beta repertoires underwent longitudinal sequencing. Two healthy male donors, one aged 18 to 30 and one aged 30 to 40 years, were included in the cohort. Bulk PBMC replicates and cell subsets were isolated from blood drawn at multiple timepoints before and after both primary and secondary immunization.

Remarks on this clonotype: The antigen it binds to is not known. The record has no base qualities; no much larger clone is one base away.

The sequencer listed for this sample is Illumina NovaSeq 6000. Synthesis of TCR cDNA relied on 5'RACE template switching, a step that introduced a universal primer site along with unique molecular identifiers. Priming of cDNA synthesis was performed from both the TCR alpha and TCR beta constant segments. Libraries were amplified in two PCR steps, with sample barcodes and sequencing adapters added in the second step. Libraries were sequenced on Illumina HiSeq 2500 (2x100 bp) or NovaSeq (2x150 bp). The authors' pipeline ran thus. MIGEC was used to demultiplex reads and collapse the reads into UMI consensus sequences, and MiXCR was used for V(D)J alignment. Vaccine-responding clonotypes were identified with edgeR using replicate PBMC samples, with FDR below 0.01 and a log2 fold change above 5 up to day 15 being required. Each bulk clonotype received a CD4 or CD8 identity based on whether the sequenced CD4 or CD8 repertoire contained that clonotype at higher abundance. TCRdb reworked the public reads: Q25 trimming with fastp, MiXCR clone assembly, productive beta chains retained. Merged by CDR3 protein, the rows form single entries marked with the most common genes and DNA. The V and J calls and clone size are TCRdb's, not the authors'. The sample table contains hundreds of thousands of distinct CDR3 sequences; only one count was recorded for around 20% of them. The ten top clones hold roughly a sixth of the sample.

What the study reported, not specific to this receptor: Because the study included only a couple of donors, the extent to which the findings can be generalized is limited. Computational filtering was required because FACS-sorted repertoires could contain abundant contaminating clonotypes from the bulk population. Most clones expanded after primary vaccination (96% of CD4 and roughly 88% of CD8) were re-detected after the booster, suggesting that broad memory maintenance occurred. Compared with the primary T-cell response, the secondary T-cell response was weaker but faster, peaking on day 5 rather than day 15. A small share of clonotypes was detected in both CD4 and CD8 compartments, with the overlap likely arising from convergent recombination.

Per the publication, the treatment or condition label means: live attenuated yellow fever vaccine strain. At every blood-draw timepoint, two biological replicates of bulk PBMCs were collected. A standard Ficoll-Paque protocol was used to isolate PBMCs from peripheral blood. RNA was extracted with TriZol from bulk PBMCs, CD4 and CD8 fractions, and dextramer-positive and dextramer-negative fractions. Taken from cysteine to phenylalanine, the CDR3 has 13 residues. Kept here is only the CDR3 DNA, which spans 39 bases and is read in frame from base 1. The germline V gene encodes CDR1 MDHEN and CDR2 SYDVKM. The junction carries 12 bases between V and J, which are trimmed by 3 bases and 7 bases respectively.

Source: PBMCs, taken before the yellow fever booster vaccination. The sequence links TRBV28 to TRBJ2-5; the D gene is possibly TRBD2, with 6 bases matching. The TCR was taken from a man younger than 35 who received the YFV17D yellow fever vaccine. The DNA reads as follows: TGTGCCAGCAGTTTGGGCAGGGAGGCGACCCAGTACTTC. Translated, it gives CASSLGREATQYF.